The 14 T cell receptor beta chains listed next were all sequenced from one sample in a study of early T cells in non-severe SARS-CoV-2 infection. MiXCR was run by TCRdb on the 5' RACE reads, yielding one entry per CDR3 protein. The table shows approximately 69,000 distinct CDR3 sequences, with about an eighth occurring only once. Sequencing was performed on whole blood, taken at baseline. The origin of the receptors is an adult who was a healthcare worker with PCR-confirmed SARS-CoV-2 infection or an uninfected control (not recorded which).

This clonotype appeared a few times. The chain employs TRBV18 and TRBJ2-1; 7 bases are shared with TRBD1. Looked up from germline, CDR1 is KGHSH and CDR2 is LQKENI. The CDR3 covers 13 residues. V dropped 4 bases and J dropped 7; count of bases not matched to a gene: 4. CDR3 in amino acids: CASSRDSENEQFF. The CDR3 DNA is TGTGCCAGCTCACGGGACAGCGAGAATGAGCAGTTCTTC.

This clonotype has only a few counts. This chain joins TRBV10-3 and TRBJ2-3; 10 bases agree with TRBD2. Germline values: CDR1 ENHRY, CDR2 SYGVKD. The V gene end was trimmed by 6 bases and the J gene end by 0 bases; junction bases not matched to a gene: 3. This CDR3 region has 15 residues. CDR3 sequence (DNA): TGTGCCATCAGACCACTAGCGGGAAGCACAGATACGCAGTATTTT. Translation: CAIRPLAGSTDTQYF.

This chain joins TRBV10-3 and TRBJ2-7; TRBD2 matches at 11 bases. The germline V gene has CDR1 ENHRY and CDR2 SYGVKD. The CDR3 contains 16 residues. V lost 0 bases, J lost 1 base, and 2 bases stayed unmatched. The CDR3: CAISESGTSGSYEQYF. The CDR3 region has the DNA TGTGCCATCAGTGAGTCCGGGACTAGCGGATCCTACGAGCAGTACTTC.

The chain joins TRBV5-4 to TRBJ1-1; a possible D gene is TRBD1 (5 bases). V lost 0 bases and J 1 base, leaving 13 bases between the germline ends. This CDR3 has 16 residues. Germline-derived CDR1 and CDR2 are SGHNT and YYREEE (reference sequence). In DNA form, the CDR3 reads TGTGCCAGCAGCTTGGCTTGGGGGAATAAGAACACTGAAGCTTTCTTT. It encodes CASSLAWGNKNTEAFF.

CDR3 sequence reads: CASSPGAGYNEQFF. CDR3 coding DNA: TGCGCCAGCAGCCCTGGGGCCGGGTACAATGAGCAGTTCTTC. The rearrangement joins TRBV5-1 to TRBJ2-1, with D possibly TRBD1 on 5 matching bases. The CDR3 is made up of 14 amino acids. Looked up from germline, CDR1 is SGHRS and CDR2 is YFSETQ. V shed 4 bases and J shed 4 bases, with 12 bases lying between them.

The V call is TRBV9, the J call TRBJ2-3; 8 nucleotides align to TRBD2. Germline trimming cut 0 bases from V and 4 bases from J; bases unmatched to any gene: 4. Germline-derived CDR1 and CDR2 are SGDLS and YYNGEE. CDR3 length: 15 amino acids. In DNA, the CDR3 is TGTGCCAGCAGCGTAGCGGGAGGGCCAGCAGATACGCAGTATTTT. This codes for CASSVAGGPADTQYF.

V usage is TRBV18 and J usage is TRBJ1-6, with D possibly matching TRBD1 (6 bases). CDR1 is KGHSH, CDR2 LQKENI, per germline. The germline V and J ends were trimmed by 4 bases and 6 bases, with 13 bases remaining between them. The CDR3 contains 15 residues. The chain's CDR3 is CASSRNRASNSPLHF. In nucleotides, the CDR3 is TGTGCCAGCTCACGGAACAGGGCATCTAATTCACCCCTCCACTTT.

CDR3 sequence reads: CSARAVGQPNTEAFF. DNA for the CDR3: TGCAGTGCTAGAGCTGTAGGACAGCCGAACACTGAAGCTTTCTTT. This sequence joins TRBV20-1 and TRBJ1-1; TRBD1 is a possible D gene (6 bases). V lost 1 base and J 1 base, leaving 13 bases between the germline ends. This CDR3 contains 15 residues. Looked up from germline, CDR1 is DFQATT and CDR2 is SNEGSKA (reference sequence).

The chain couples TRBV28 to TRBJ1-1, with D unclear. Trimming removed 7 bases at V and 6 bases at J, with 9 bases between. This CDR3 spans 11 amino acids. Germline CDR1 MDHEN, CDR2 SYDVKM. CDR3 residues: CASKVRAEAFF. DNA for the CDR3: TGTGCCAGCAAGGTCCGAGCTGAAGCTTTCTTT.

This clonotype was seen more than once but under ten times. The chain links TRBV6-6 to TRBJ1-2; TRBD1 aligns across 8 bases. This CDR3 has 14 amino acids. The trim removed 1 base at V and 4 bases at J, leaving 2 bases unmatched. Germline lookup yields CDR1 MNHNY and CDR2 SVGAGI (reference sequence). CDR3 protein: CASSYWDRSYGYTF. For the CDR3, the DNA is TGTGCCAGCAGTTACTGGGACAGGAGCTATGGCTACACCTTC.

CDR3: CASSNGGDTQYF. The DNA of the CDR3 is TGTGCCAGCAGTAACGGCGGAGATACGCAGTATTTT. The chain is built from TRBV6-5 and TRBJ2-3; unclear D gene. Trimming left V 5 bases short and J 5 bases short, with 8 bases between. The CDR3 extends over 12 amino acids. CDR1 is MNHEY, CDR2 SVGAGI, per germline.

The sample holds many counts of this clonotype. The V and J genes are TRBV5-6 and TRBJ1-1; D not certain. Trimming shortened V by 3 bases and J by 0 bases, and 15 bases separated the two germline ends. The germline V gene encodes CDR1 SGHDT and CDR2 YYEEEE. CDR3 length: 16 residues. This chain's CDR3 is CASSSPLEAMNTEAFF. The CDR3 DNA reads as TGTGCCAGCAGCTCGCCGTTAGAAGCCATGAACACTGAAGCTTTCTTT.

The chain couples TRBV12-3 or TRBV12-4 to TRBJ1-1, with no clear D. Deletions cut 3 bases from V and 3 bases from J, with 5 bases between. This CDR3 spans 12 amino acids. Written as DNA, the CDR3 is TGTGCCAGCAGTTTCGCGCACACTGAAGCTTTCTTT. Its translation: CASSFAHTEAFF.

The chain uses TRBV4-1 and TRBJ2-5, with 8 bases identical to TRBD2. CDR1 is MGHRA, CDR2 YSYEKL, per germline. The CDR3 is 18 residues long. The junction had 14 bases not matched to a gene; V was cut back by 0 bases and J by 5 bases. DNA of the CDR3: TGCGCCAGCAGCCAAGAGGAGCGGCTGGAGCGGGAGCAGGAGACCCAGTACTTC. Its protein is CASSQEERLEREQETQYF.